This TCR beta chain was obtained from a study of identical twins. TCRdb fed the 5' RACE reads into MiXCR, producing one record per CDR3 protein. Found here are about 720,000 distinct CDR3 sequences, 18% of them singletons; the top ten hold roughly 14%. CDR1 and CDR2 from the germline V gene are SGHKS and YYEKEE (reference sequence). Trimming took 2 bases from V and 1 from J, leaving 8 bases between them. There are 14 residues in the CDR3. This clonotype was seen repeatedly, ten times or more. The same sample was also studied in work on T cells expressing NK-cell markers. As that report states: The study sequenced eight donors, seven HCMV-seropositive and one seronegative. NKG2C+ dominant clonotype frequencies in more than 5 donors were roughly 1.0-7.0% of CD8+ T cells.

The sequence derives from a young woman in good health. Sequenced material: PBMCs. The chain combines TRBV5-5 with TRBJ2-3, with unresolved D. The CDR3 loop is CASSLDARTDTQYF. The CDR3 nucleotides are TGTGCCAGCAGCTTAGATGCCCGCACAGATACGCAGTATTTT.